The T cell receptor (beta chain) described here comes from a study of control samples from healthy donors and cancer patients. The CDR3 is 16 amino acids. Germline lookup yields CDR1 LNHDA and CDR2 SQIVND (reference sequence). V lost 7 bases and J 4 bases, leaving 20 bases between the germline ends. The assay was immunoSEQ multiplex PCR, and TCRdb's table has in-frame clones only and misses some. This sample has 260,000 or so clones, with over 70% found just once. This sequence originates from a woman aged 55-69 years with lung cancer. Source material: PBMCs. This chain joins TRBV19 and TRBJ1-5; D is possibly TRBD1 (6 bases). The DNA of the CDR3 is TGTGCCAGTACCGATGGAGGGGGTTTGCGTAATCAGCCCCAGCATTTT. Its translation: CASTDGGGLRNQPQHF.